This T cell receptor (beta chain) derives from a study of T cell responses to AZD1222 COVID-19 vaccine. Produced via immunoSEQ multiplex PCR; TCRdb's table is partial and in-frame only. Of fewer than 150,000 clones in the sample, about 91% were seen once. The germline CDR1 and CDR2 sequences are SGHAT and FQNNGV. Trimming removed 6 bases at V and 1 base at J, with 4 bases between. CDR3 length: 13 amino acids. This clone was counted only a few times. Sequenced material: peripheral blood, taken 28 days after the second AZD1222 dose. This TCR came from an adult who received the AZD1222 COVID-19 vaccine. J is TRBJ1-6 and V is TRBV11-2, with unresolved D. DNA for the CDR3: TGTGCCAGCAGACCGTCCTATAATTCACCCCTCCACTTT. Its protein product is CASRPSYNSPLHF. The full variable domain, with the rest looked up from reference TRBV11-2 and TRBJ1-6, is EAGVAQSPRYKIIEKRQSVAFWCNPISGHATLYWYQQILGQGPKLLIQFQNNGVVDDSQLPKDRFSAERLKGVDSTLKIQPAKLEDSAVYLCASRPSYNSPLHFGNGTRLTVT.